One and the same sample provided the 16 T cell receptor beta chains below, sequenced in a study of PD-L1 blockade in urothelial cancer. The time point: peripheral blood 6 weeks after treatment start. TCRdb's table, derived via immunoSEQ multiplex PCR, lists solely in-frame clones and lacks some. The data contain just over 40,000 clones, 70% to 90% of them singletons. The sequencing here drew on PBMCs, taken around atezolizumab (anti-PD-L1) treatment. These receptors all come from a man aged 70-80 years with urothelial cancer.

This chain connects TRBV19 to TRBJ1-1; 7 bases are a match to TRBD1. This CDR3 is built from 15 residues. Germline V lookup: CDR1 LNHDA, CDR2 SQIVND (reference sequence). V shed 7 bases and J 3 bases; nucleotides not matched to a gene: 11. The CDR3 here is CASTPGGQSDTEAFF. In DNA, the CDR3 is TGTGCCAGTACCCCAGGGGGACAGTCGGACACTGAAGCTTTCTTT.

This chain links TRBV6-1 with TRBJ1-2; 8 positions match TRBD1. Looked up from germline, CDR1 is MNHNS and CDR2 is SASEGT. The J segment lost 5 bases and the V segment lost 1 base, leaving 6 bases of the junction unmatched. This CDR3 contains 15 residues. CDR3 loop: CASSEVLQGGYGYTF. CDR3 DNA: TGTGCCAGCAGTGAAGTTTTACAGGGGGGTTATGGCTACACCTTC.

V gene TRBV19 combines with J gene TRBJ2-5; 12 nucleotides agree with TRBD1. V was pared by 5 bases and J by 5 bases, with 6 bases of the junction left unmatched. Per germline, CDR1 LNHDA and CDR2 SQIVND (reference sequence). This CDR3 comprises 15 residues. DNA for the CDR3: TGTGCCAGTAGTCCGGGACAGGGGGCGCGTGAGACCCAGTACTTC. Translated, it gives CASSPGQGARETQYF.

The rearrangement uses TRBV6-6 and TRBJ2-1; 8 bases align to TRBD2. The germline gives CDR1 MNHNY, CDR2 SVGAGI (reference sequence). Germline trimming cut 6 bases from V and 0 bases from J; bases unmatched to any gene: 4. The CDR3 has 15 residues. The CDR3 is CASRLAGSSYNEQFF. As DNA, the CDR3 is TGTGCCAGCAGGCTAGCGGGTAGCTCCTACAATGAGCAGTTCTTC.

The V and J genes are TRBV28 and TRBJ1-2; D gene uncertain. The CDR3 covers 13 residues. Deletions cut 5 bases from V and 8 bases from J, with 15 bases between. Germline CDR1 MDHEN, CDR2 SYDVKM. In DNA form, the CDR3 reads TGTGCCAGCAGTCAGACGGCGGGCTACGGCTACACCTTC. Translation: CASSQTAGYGYTF.

The rearrangement joins TRBV6-5 to TRBJ2-7; 8 bases line up with TRBD2. This CDR3 spans 16 amino acids. Per the germline V gene, CDR1 is MNHEY and CDR2 is SVGAGI. The V segment lost 2 bases and the J segment 3 bases; nucleotides outside the gene matches: 9. In DNA form, the CDR3 reads TGTGCCAGCAGTTACGGATCGCGAGCGGGAGTCTACGAGCAGTACTTC. Its translation is CASSYGSRAGVYEQYF.

The chain combines TRBV6-6 with TRBJ2-1; D is ambiguous. V was pared by 4 bases and J by 6 bases, with 10 bases between. The CDR3 has 13 residues. Germline assignment: CDR1 MNHNY and CDR2 SVGAGI (reference sequence). CDR3 DNA sequence: TGTGCCAGCAGTTGGGCCCTCGGCAATGAGCAGTTCTTC. It translates to CASSWALGNEQFF.

The CDR3 sequence is CASSLSGSSSTDTQYF. CDR3 DNA: TGTGCCAGCAGTCTTAGCGGGAGTAGCTCCACAGATACGCAGTATTTT. V usage is TRBV2 and J usage is TRBJ2-3; TRBD2 agrees at 9 bases. V lost 5 bases to trimming and J lost 2 bases; unmatched junction nucleotides: 8. CDR1 is SNHLY and CDR2 is FYNNEI in the germline V gene. The CDR3 has 16 residues.

The V call is TRBV29-1, the J call TRBJ2-6; D perhaps matches TRBD1 (5 bases). Germline CDR1 and CDR2: SQVTM and ANQGSEA. V gave up 1 base and J gave up 0 bases, with 10 bases separating them. CDR3 length: 16 residues. The CDR3 here is CSVEVDSPSGANVLTF. DNA for the CDR3: TGCAGCGTTGAAGTCGACAGTCCCTCTGGGGCCAACGTCCTGACTTTC.

The chain has TRBV2 and TRBJ2-7; 8 bases match TRBD1. The CDR3 is made up of 14 amino acids. V lost 4 bases, J lost 2 bases, and 4 bases stayed unmatched. Germline CDR1 SNHLY, CDR2 FYNNEI. CDR3 DNA sequence: TGTGCCAGCAGTGCTGGACAGGGACCCTACGAGCAGTACTTC. This codes for CASSAGQGPYEQYF.

V gene TRBV6-1 combines with J gene TRBJ2-7; D gene uncertain. Germline V gene lookup returns CDR1 MNHNS and CDR2 SASEGT. The ends were cut back, 2 bases at V and 2 bases at J, with 13 bases in the middle. The CDR3 runs to 15 residues. For the CDR3, the DNA is TGTGCCAGCAGTGAACAGGTCCTGGTAGCCTACGAGCAGTACTTC. Translation: CASSEQVLVAYEQYF.

V and J are TRBV30 and TRBJ1-2; perhaps TRBD1 as D (6 bases). Deletions cut 4 bases from V and 4 bases from J, with 19 bases between. The length of the CDR3 is 15 residues. CDR1 is GTSNPN and CDR2 is SVGIG in the germline V gene (reference sequence). In DNA form, the CDR3 reads TGTGCCTGGAAATTAGGTACAGGGCAAAGCTATGGCTACACCTTC. It yields the protein CAWKLGTGQSYGYTF.

This clone was counted between two and nine times. The genes are TRBV6-1 and TRBJ2-1, with 7 bases identical to TRBD2. The CDR3 runs 13 residues. V dropped 8 bases and J dropped 4; count of bases not matched to a gene: 5. The V gene's germline CDR1 is MNHNS and CDR2 SASEGT. Written as DNA, the CDR3 is TGTGCCAGCCGGGGAGCGGGGTACAATGAGCAGTTCTTC. This translates into CASRGAGYNEQFF.

Here the CDR3 reads CASSVLQGSEAKNIQYF. The CDR3 coding sequence is TGTGCCAGCAGCGTATTACAGGGGAGTGAAGCCAAAAACATTCAGTACTTC. This rearrangement joins TRBV7-9 to TRBJ2-4; 7 bases fit TRBD1. The CDR3 is made up of 17 amino acids. From germline, CDR1 is SEHNR and CDR2 FQNEAQ (reference sequence). V lost 5 bases and J lost 0; bases outside the gene matches: 10.

V usage is TRBV12-5 and J usage is TRBJ2-1, with D unresolved. V dropped 2 bases and J dropped 10 bases, with 6 bases sitting between them. This CDR3 region has 11 residues. Germline V CDR1 and CDR2: LGHNT, FRNRAP. The CDR3 protein is CASGLTSEQFF. The CDR3 bases are TGTGCTAGTGGTTTGACATCAGAGCAGTTCTTC.

Notes on this clone: Relative to the germline gene, one junction end is altered; a read error may explain this. The genes are TRBV6-1 and TRBJ2-1, with 7 bases matching TRBD2. CDR1 and CDR2 from the germline V gene are MNHNS and SASEGT. This CDR3 contains 16 residues. The CDR3 nucleotides read TGTGCCAGCAGTGGGGTGGGCGGGGGTTCCTTCAATGAGCAGTTCTTC. Translating it yields CASSGVGGGSFNEQFF.